The 6 T cell receptor beta chains in this list originate from one sample, sequenced in a study of OX40 agonist ivuxolimab in advanced cancers. Sequencing used immunoSEQ multiplex PCR; TCRdb keeps in-frame clones, though not all of them. The top ten clones hold 11% to 15% of a sample with over 40,000 clones, around 90% of them seen once. The source material was CD4+ or CD8+ T cells sorted from blood, sampled in a trial of the OX40 agonist ivuxolimab. The receptors shown here come from an adult with an advanced solid tumor such as melanoma, head and neck, liver or kidney cancer.

This chain links TRBV5-1 with TRBJ2-5; D gene unclear. Trimming took 2 bases from V and 5 from J, leaving 16 bases between them. This CDR3 contains 15 residues. In germline, CDR1 is SGHRS, CDR2 YFSETQ. This CDR3 reads CASSFYTTLRETQYF. The CDR3 DNA is TGCGCCAGCAGCTTTTACACCACGCTCAGGGAGACCCAGTACTTC.

The chain is built from TRBV10-3 and TRBJ2-5; D is ambiguous. Germline assignment: CDR1 ENHRY and CDR2 SYGVKD. The V and J ends lost 0 bases and 0 bases respectively, with 8 bases between them. This CDR3 has 15 residues. This chain's CDR3 is CAISESNLYQETQYF. The CDR3 DNA sequence: TGTGCCATCAGTGAGTCAAACTTATACCAAGAGACCCAGTACTTC.

The J gene is TRBJ1-1, the V gene TRBV5-8; maybe TRBD1 (5 bases). This CDR3 is 13 amino acids long. In germline, CDR1 is SGHTS, CDR2 YDEGEE. Trimming cost V 2 bases and J 5 bases, with 10 bases left between them. CDR3 coding DNA: TGTGCCAGCAGCTTCTGGGGGGGAACTGAAGCTTTCTTT. Amino acids: CASSFWGGTEAFF.

The chain uses TRBV2 and TRBJ2-3; D is unclear. Germline loops: CDR1 SNHLY, CDR2 FYNNEI. This CDR3 has 15 amino acids. Trimming shortened V by 4 bases and J by 4 bases, and 15 bases separated the two germline ends. CDR3 sequence reads: CASSVSRPPADTQYF. CDR3 coding DNA: TGTGCCAGCAGTGTTAGCAGACCCCCCGCAGATACGCAGTATTTT.

The V call is TRBV5-4, the J call TRBJ2-3; D gene uncertain. Germline CDR1 and CDR2: SGHNT and YYREEE (reference sequence). The CDR3 runs to 16 residues. The V end lost 4 bases, the J end lost 1 base, and 16 bases lay between the germline ends. CDR3 sequence reads: CASSRRNLDRTDTQYF. The CDR3 DNA is TGTGCCAGCAGCAGACGGAACCTCGACCGCACAGATACGCAGTATTTT. Full variable domain (missing parts from reference TRBV5-4 and TRBJ2-3): ETGVTQSPTHLIKTRGQQVTLRCSSQSGHNTVSWYQQALGQGPQFIFQYYREEENGRGNFPPRFSGLQFPNYSSELNVNALELDDSALYLCASSRRNLDRTDTQYFGPGTRLTVL.

The chain combines TRBV18 with TRBJ1-2; TRBD1 agrees at 7 bases. The CDR3 length is 17 residues. Germline trimming cut 2 bases from V and 3 bases from J; bases unmatched to any gene: 12. Germline values: CDR1 KGHSH, CDR2 LQKENI. The CDR3 loop reads CASSPSLLGGFDYGYTF. The CDR3 nucleotides are TGTGCCAGCTCACCAAGTCTTTTAGGGGGCTTTGACTATGGCTACACCTTC.